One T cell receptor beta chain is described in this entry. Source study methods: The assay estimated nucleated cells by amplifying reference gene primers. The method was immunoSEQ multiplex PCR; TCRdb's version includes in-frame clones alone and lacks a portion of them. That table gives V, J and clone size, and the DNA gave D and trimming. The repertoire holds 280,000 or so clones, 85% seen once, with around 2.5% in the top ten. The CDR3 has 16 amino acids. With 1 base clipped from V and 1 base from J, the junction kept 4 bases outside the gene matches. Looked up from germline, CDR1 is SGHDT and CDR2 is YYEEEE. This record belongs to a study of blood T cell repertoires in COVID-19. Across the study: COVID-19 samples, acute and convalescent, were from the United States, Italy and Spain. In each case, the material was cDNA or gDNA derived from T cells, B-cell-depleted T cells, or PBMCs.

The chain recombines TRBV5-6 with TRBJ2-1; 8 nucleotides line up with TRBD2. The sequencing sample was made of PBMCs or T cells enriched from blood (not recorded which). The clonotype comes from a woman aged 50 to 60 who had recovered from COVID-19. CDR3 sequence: CASSLPGLGSYNEQFF. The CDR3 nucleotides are TGTGCCAGCAGCTTGCCGGGACTAGGATCCTACAATGAGCAGTTCTTC.